At least ten counts were recorded for the clone carrying this T cell receptor beta chain. Its specificity is unknown. This entry is derived from a study of blood T cells in healthy people across ages. The study's findings and limits: There was no known CMV status for donors, so expanded clonotype changes were possibly confounded.

Primed by a sample-barcoded 5' primer and a J-beta primer mix, a second PCR proceeded for about 6 to 12 cycles. TCRdb re-derived calls from the 5' RACE reads in MiXCR, one entry per CDR3 protein. The sample lists some 900,000 distinct CDR3 sequences, less than 35% occurring once. In terms of origin and age, donors were healthy Caucasian individuals from Russia aged about 6 to 90. Germline V gives CDR1 SGHVS, CDR2 FQNEAQ. The germline V and J ends were trimmed by 2 bases and 5 bases, with 21 bases remaining between them. CDR3 length: 17 residues. This TCR was sampled from a woman at least 80 years old in good health. The material sequenced was blood. The rearrangement joins TRBV7-8 to TRBJ2-5, with D possibly being TRBD1 (6 bases). In nucleotides, the CDR3 is TGTGCCAGCAGCTTACGAGTCGGACAGAGGTATAGGGAGACCCAGTACTTC. Its translation is CASSLRVGQRYRETQYF.